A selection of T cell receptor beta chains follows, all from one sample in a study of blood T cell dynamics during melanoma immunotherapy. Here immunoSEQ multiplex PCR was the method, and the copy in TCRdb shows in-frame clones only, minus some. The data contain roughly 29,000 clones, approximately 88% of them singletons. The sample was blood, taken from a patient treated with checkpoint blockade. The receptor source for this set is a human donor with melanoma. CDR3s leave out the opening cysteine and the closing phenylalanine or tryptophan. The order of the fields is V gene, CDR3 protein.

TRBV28,ASTLSPSVPEAF
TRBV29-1,SVGTGMNWNGELF
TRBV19,ASSQGGTGELF
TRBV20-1,SERRADTQY
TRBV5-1,ASSLVGLDTEAF
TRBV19,ASSSGGRGYEQY
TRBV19,ASSIAAGRFNEQY
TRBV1,TSSQDSRSEGESSYNSPLH
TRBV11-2,ASSLGGGAYNEQF
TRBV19,ASSIVAGGNTEAF
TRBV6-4,ASSYTKDGAYGYT
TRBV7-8,ASATGDGNSPLH
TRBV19,ASSINGPYTEAF
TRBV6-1,ASSDGGHTEAF
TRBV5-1,ASSLSGGLGNTEAF
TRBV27,ASSLTQGPSYNEQF
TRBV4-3,ASSHFTGELF
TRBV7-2,ASSLAGGLAKNIQY
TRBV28,ASSRGQGSYGYT
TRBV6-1,ASSVAGTGEKLF
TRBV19,ASSSPGQANYEQY
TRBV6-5,ASSYSFGQTYEQY
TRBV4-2,ASSQEGSGYT
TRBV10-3,AISEYGQGGQY
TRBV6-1,ASSQGPGQGFYGYT
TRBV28,ASSLSGGQYSNQPQH
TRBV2,ASRPPGGPNSPLH
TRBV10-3,AISESGSADYGYT
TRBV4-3,ASSPGGGTGYGYT
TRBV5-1,ASSLVTGPGTEAF
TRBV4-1,ASSRGTSGGYEQY
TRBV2,ATSSHFQEQF
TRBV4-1,ASSQDPGGLRNTIY
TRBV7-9,ASSLGTYNEQF
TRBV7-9,ASRPGGGTEAF
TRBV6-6,ASSPPGRNEQF
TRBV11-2,ASSPRAGGAPMDTQY
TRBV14,ASSQGAGTYEQY
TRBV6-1,ASSAWTVN
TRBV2,ASRRTGYRENSPLH
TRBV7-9,ASSSFDSSGTYEQY
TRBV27,ASNAAGRGTQY
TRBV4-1,ASSLGQDAYEQY
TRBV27,ASSSPSGRWDEQF
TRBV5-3,ARIRGGGAWNYGYT
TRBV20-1,SARPYNEQF
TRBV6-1,ASSEAIGASNNEQF
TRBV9,ASSVGAREKLDTEAF
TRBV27,ASATQGFNEQF
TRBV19,ASSIWSSQNEKLF
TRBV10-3,AISEGALWAGAYEQY
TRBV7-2,ASSLGANYGYT
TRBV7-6,ASSLLAGEFKEQF